This T cell receptor (beta chain) was captured in a study of blood T cell repertoires in COVID-19. The overall study: Samples representing acute and convalescent COVID-19 were sourced from the United States, Italy and Spain. The cDNA or gDNA used as material had been derived from T cells, B-cell-depleted T cells, or PBMCs.

Original processing methods: Nucleated cell counts were estimated from reference gene primer amplification. Clones were read by immunoSEQ multiplex PCR, and TCRdb kept only the in-frame ones, dropping some. The D gene and trimming were derived from the DNA, and the V and J assignments and clone size from that table. This table has around 260,000 clones, roughly nine tenths appearing once. Trimming took 0 bases from V and 2 from J, leaving 7 bases between them. There are 14 residues in the CDR3. The germline V gene encodes CDR1 GTSNPN and CDR2 SVGIG (reference sequence). This receptor was obtained from a middle-aged woman who had recovered from COVID-19. Material: peripheral blood. The chain has TRBV30 and TRBJ2-2, with unresolved D. The CDR3 is CAWSVNSNTGELFF. CDR3 in DNA: TGTGCCTGGAGTGTCAACAGTAACACCGGGGAGCTGTTTTTT.